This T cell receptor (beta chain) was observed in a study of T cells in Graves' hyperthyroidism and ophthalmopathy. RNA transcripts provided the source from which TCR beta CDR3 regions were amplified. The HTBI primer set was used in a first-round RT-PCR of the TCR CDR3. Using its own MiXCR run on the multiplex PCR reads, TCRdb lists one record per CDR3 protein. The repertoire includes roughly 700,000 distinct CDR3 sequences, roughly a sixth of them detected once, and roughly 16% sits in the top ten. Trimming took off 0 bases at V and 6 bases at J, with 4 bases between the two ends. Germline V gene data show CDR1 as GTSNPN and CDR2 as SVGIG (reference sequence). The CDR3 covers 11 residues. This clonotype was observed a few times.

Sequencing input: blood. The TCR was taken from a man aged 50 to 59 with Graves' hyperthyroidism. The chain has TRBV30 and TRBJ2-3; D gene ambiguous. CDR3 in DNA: TGTGCCTGGAGTGTTTTGGATACGCAGTATTTT. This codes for CAWSVLDTQYF.